This T cell receptor (beta chain) was identified in a study of T cell repertoires in cytomegalovirus infection. Overall study context: In the study, CMV epitopes included recently identified HLA-C-restricted and well-studied HLA-B-restricted ones. Overall study results and limits: Cumulative public TCR beta family frequency identified CMV carriers with the relevant HLA. CMV-specific TCR beta clonotypes restricted by HLA-C dominated the ex vivo response.

TCRdb processed the reads anew with MiXCR; each CDR3 protein has one entry. The sample holds about 480,000 distinct CDR3 sequences, 33% seen once. Turning to this clonotype: Antigen specificity is unknown.

Germline lookup yields CDR1 SGDLS and CDR2 YYNGEE. J lost 10 bases, V lost 2 bases, and 10 bases had no gene match. CDR3 length: 16 amino acids. The V gene is TRBV9, the J gene TRBJ2-1; 12 nucleotides align to TRBD2. This sequence was found in a human donor in good health (CMV status not recorded). Some clones in this sample may be carry-over from other donors' samples. The sequencing used cultured PBMCs, collected from culture after CMV antigen stimulation. The CDR3 DNA reads TGTGCCAGCAGCGTCGACCCGGGAGGACTAGCGGGAGAGCAGTTCTTC. It encodes CASSVDPGGLAGEQFF.